Listed here are 5 T cell receptor beta chains from one sample, sequenced in a study of tumor-infiltrating lymphocytes in primary liver carcinoma. Unsorted whole blood supplied the blood RNA, and germline DNA was isolated too. Total RNA (around 0.45 ug) served as template for TCR beta cDNA synthesis primed by a constant-region primer. Three rounds of nested multiplex PCR with slightly modified ARM-PCR produced TCR beta libraries. The opening two PCR rounds, around 9 cycles each, paired TRBV1-TRBV30 forward primers with a C-beta reverse primer. TCRdb redid the calling of the multiplex PCR reads with MiXCR, one entry per CDR3 protein. The sample contains fewer than 350,000 distinct CDR3 sequences, approximately 60% of which appear only once. The sequencing sample was made of peripheral blood. These receptors were obtained from a man aged 35-49 years with primary liver carcinoma and hepatitis B virus infection.

Comment on this clonotype: No conserved phenylalanine or tryptophan is present at the end of the CDR3, so a read error is the likely explanation. The chain couples TRBV7-2 to TRBJ1-2; D unclear. CDR1 is SGHTA and CDR2 is FQGNSA in the germline V gene. The CDR3 totals 12 residues. With 2 bases removed from V and 1 base from J, the gap between germline ends came to 2 bases. Here the CDR3 DNA reads TGTGCCAGCAGCTTAAGTAACTATGGCTACACCTTA. Protein product: CASSLSNYGYTL.

To note about this clonotype: One end of the junction varies from germline; a read error may be responsible. J is TRBJ2-3 and V is TRBV6-2 or TRBV6-3; D remains unclear. The germline CDR1 and CDR2 sequences are MNHEY and SVGEGT. There are 17 residues in the CDR3. CDR3 in DNA: TGTGCCAGCAGCCAAATCGGCCTCCGCCCTAACACAGATACGCAATATTTT. Its protein product is CASSQIGLRPNTDTQYF.

This clonotype was counted between two and nine times. The chain has TRBV5-6 and TRBJ2-3; D possibly corresponds to TRBD2 (5 bases). The CDR3 runs 13 residues. With 3 bases removed from V and 1 base from J, the gap between germline ends came to 6 bases. The V gene's germline CDR1 is SGHDT and CDR2 YYEEEE. The CDR3 DNA is TGTGCCAGCAGCTACGGGGGCACAGATACGCAGTATTTT. The encoded protein is CASSYGGTDTQYF.

The chain has TRBV6-1 and TRBJ2-7, with TRBD2 matching 9 bases. The junction had 7 bases not matched to a gene; V was cut back by 7 bases and J by 0 bases. This CDR3 region has 15 residues. Germline assignment: CDR1 MNHNS and CDR2 SASEGT. Here the CDR3 reads CASTFSGSPSYEQYF. The CDR3 DNA is TGTGCCAGCACCTTTAGCGGGAGCCCCTCCTACGAGCAGTACTTC.

A word on this clonotype: The junction departs from germline at one end; a sequencing error may be responsible. The chain joins TRBV6-2 or TRBV6-3 to TRBJ1-1, with no clear D. Germline V CDR1 and CDR2: MNHEY, SVGEGT. The CDR3 has 14 residues. The DNA for the CDR3 is TGTGCCAGCACCCAACATGGACTGAACACTGAATCTTTCTTT. Protein sequence: CASTQHGLNTESFF.